This T cell receptor beta chain emerged from a study of shared clonotypes between healthy human individuals. At the level of the study: Per donor, CD8 memory used one plate, CD8 naive used two, CD4 memory used three and CD4 naive used three. General study results and limits: Across a few donors, naive CD4 shared around 5.1%, naive CD8 more than 3%, memory CD4 2% to 2.5%, memory CD8 0.4%.

With regard to this clone: Its antigen is not known. Other DNA sequences in the same sample also yield this CDR3.

Clones were read by immunoSEQ multiplex PCR, and TCRdb kept only the in-frame ones, dropping some. Of roughly 2.5 million clones listed, 85% to 95% are singletons. The V gene end was trimmed by 8 bases and the J gene end by 5 bases; junction bases not matched to a gene: 1. Per the germline V gene, CDR1 is SNHLY and CDR2 is FYNNEI. This CDR3 contains 12 residues. The sequence came from a man in his late teens or twenties in good health. V usage is TRBV2 and J usage is TRBJ2-2; TRBD2 matches 8 bases. Source material: naive CD4+ T cells sorted from blood. Documented subset: CD45RA+ positively selected. CDR3: CASGGGTGELFF. CDR3 nucleotides: TGTGCCAGCGGCGGGGGGACCGGGGAGCTGTTTTTT. The full variable domain, its missing parts supplied by reference TRBV2 and TRBJ2-2, is EPEVTQTPSHQVTQMGQEVILRCVPISNHLYFYWYRQILGQKVEFLVSFYNNEISEKSEIFDDQFSVERPDGSNFTLKIRSTKLEDSAMYFCASGGGTGELFFGEGSRLTVL.